This T cell receptor (beta chain) stems from a study of T cell responses to AZD1222 COVID-19 vaccine (dated by TCRdb to 2020 to 2022). Concerning the study at large: Because spike-specific TCR depth and breadth did not differ between the two schedules, AZD1222 recipients who got a second dose at roughly 4 weeks were pooled with those who got a second dose at roughly 12 weeks. Trial participants were enrolled by age into 18-55, 56-69 and 70-plus year subgroups, with about 150, 27 and 61 TCR-sequenced participants respectively. TCR sequencing covered over 230 trial participants: 207 given two doses of AZD1222 and around 25 given two doses of MenACWY control vaccine. Broad study findings and their caveats: In the small 56-69-year group, the increase in depth fell short of significance, most likely because of low power. The vaccine-associated CD4 TCRs covered the entire spike protein, and the dominant responses fell in regions 160-218 and 743-854. After two AZD1222 doses, spike-specific TCR breadth and depth were significantly higher than at day 0 and than in MenACWY recipients. Reportedly, almost half of the unique spike-specific TCRs recognized epitopes lying outside the regions that are mutated in the B.1.351 and B.1.1.7 variants. No day 14 peak-response samples were available, so repertoires were characterized only after the peak T cell response. Conclusions about previously exposed vaccinees were limited because only six AZD1222 recipients were SARS-CoV-2 seropositive at baseline. Most participants were white British and females outnumbered males, and the authors suggested that clonal diversity may have been underestimated.

Comment on this clone: No antigen is known for it. Base qualities are not at hand, and no much larger clone is one base apart.

Interpreted using the paper, the time point label stands for: baseline before first vaccination. Samples from vaccinated people were obtained from the UK trials COV001 and COV002, which included a single-blind randomized controlled phase 2/3 trial of AZD1222 (ChAdOx1 nCoV-19) in healthy adults. Trial participant PBMC samples were collected at day 0 and day 28 after the second dose for TCRbeta chain sequencing. Including the terminal cysteine and phenylalanine, the CDR3 comprises 14 residues. Of the read, only the CDR3 DNA is kept; its 42 bases are in frame from base 1. From the germline V gene, CDR1 is MNHNS and CDR2 is SASEGT. The germline V end is reduced by 3 bases and the J end by 2 bases; junction bases left unmatched: 2. The CDR3 regions of human TCRbeta chains were analyzed by immunosequencing. Per the original workflow: Repertoire TCRs were checked for matches against a reference library of SARS-CoV-2-specific TCRs that had been generated using the MIRA antigen-specificity platform. Breadth was defined as the fraction of unique TCRs that were SARS-CoV-2-associated, and depth was defined as the fraction of total T cells that were SARS-CoV-2-associated. Using the MIRA data, every spike-specific TCR was mapped to the spike region that the TCR reacted to and assigned to either a CD4 or a CD8 class. Log10-transformed breadth and depth values were compared by one-way ANOVA with Sidak's multiple comparisons tests. Imported from immuneACCESS, the table was reduced by TCRdb to in-frame sequences with V and J called. These copies leave out some clones; in studies compared against another copy, an unresolved V gene accounts for under half, and the cause of the remainder is not known. The DNA was the basis for D and trimming; V, J and clone size are from that table. This sample gives more than 100,000 clones in total; 88% of them show up just once. Of the sample, 4.5% to 5% is held by the ten largest clones.

The TCR originated in an adult in good health. The sequence is built from TRBV6-1 and TRBJ2-5; 8 central bases correspond to TRBD1. Sequences were derived from peripheral blood, sampled on day 0 of AZD1222 vaccination. The CDR3 has the sequence CASSEDRVQETQYF. Here is the DNA: TGTGCCAGCAGTGAGGACAGGGTTCAAGAGACCCAGTACTTC.